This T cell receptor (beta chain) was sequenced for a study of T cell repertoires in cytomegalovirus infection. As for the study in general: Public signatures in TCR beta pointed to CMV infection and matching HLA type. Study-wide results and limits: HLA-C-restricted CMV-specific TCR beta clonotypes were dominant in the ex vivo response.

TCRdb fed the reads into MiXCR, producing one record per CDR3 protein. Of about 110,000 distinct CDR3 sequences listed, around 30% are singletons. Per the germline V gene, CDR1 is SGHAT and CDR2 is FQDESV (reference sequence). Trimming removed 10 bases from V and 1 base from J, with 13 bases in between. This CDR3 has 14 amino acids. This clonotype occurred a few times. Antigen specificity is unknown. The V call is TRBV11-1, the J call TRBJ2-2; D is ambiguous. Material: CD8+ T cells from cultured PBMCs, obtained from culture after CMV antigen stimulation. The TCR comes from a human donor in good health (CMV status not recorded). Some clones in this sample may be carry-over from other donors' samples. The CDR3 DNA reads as TGTGCCACCGGCGCGAGAGGGAACACCGGGGAGCTGTTTTTT. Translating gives CATGARGNTGELFF.